This record looks at one T cell receptor (beta chain) sequence and its context. Antigen unknown. This sample was included in a study of CD8+ T cells in alopecia areata. Whole-study context: Treatment of the treated patients consisted of oral tofacitinib, 5 to 10 mg twice daily. Study observations and caveats: Possibly because of HLA-related factors, TCR sharing was less clear across patients than in mice.

In each case, RNA was isolated and then reverse transcribed into cDNA as the sequencing template. TCRdb's table, derived via immunoSEQ multiplex PCR, lists solely in-frame clones and lacks some. The sample records 120,000 or so clones, 45% to 65% being singletons. From alopecia areata patients, lesional scalp punch biopsies and peripheral blood were collected. The CDR3 runs to 12 residues. V was pared by 6 bases and J by 10 bases, with 18 bases between. Germline V lookup: CDR1 SQVTM, CDR2 ANQGSEA. The material sequenced was CD4+ T cells sorted from blood, taken at week 0. The chain recombines TRBV29-1 with TRBJ1-2; D may be TRBD1 (5 bases). This TCR was sampled from a human donor with alopecia areata. CDR3 bases: TGCAGCGTAGGCAGACTCAGGGACGACTACACCTTC. Translation: CSVGRLRDDYTF.